This TCR beta chain derives from a study of T cell responses to AZD1222 COVID-19 vaccine. Study observations and caveats: Receipt of two AZD1222 doses was followed by a rise in Spike-specific TCR breadth and depth. The donor group comprised mostly white British people and more females; the analysis possibly underestimated clonal diversity. Only 5 or 6 AZD1222 recipients were seropositive at baseline. The reported proportion of spike-specific TCRs targeting unmutated variant regions was nearly half.

For this clone: Its antigen is still unknown.

Trimming removed 3 bases from V and 1 base from J; junction bases left unmatched: 6. Germline CDR1 and CDR2: LGHDT and YNNKEL (reference sequence). CDR3 length equals 17 residues. Clones were sequenced by immunoSEQ multiplex PCR, and TCRdb holds only the in-frame ones, with some missing. The sample has around 130,000 clones, about nine tenths seen once. Sequencing used peripheral blood, obtained 28 days after the second AZD1222 dose. The sequence was obtained from an adult who received the AZD1222 COVID-19 vaccine. J is TRBJ2-2 and V is TRBV3-1 (or the pseudogene TRBV3-2); 9 bases line up with TRBD2. CDR3 bases: TGTGCCAGCAGCCAGAGCCTTAGCGGGGGGAACACCGGGGAGCTGTTTTTT. Residues: CASSQSLSGGNTGELFF.